This T cell receptor (beta chain) was captured in a study of monozygotic twins with inflammatory bowel disease. No DNA is given; TCRdb re-called the 5' RACE reads and lists each CDR3 protein once. With about 210,000 distinct CDR3 sequences in the sample, the ten largest clones hold 1.5% to 2%. Germline CDR1 SGHTA, CDR2 FQGNSA. This CDR3 spans 13 amino acids. The TCR comes from a human donor with ulcerative colitis or Crohn's disease, or a healthy co-twin of an affected twin (not recorded which). Sequencing was carried out using blood. The chain is built from TRBV7-2 and TRBJ1-5; TCRdb outputs TRBD1, but without DNA this stays unchecked. CDR3 amino acids: CASSRGGNQPQHF.